This entry concerns a single T cell receptor (beta chain). Which antigen it targets is not known. Per-base quality was not reported, and no clone a single base away is much larger than it. This sample is part of a study of cytomegalovirus exposure and HLA in healthy donors (dated 2017 in TCRdb). Study-level background: According to an earlier analysis of 450 to 650 of the donors, about 170 million T cells yielded some 110 million unique TCR beta sequences and 276 Gb of sequence data. Roughly 300 gigabases of sequencing data and around 80 million unique TCR sequences made up an early release that covered nearly 650 HLA-typed donors. Of the 398 genotyped donors, around 81% fell in the genetic ancestry cluster associated with self-reported Caucasian donors. The study aimed to test whether cataloging public T cell receptors could reveal signatures of past pathogen exposure. The study used immunosequencing to profile the T cell repertoires of approximately 630 subjects and linked those repertoires to cytomegalovirus serostatus. In addition to the first cohort of approximately 670 subjects, a separate validation cohort of 100 to 150 different subjects was used. High-throughput TCR immunosequencing, statistical association of individual TCRs with disease status, and machine learning were combined to predict cytomegalovirus infection status. To study patterns of TCR occurrence, a later analysis re-analyzed previously published TCR beta repertoires from several hundred donors and added high-resolution HLA genotyping. Rather than using new phenotypic data, the later analysis identified candidate immune exposures from TCR beta sequences and from how often those sequences occurred across donors. In an earlier analysis of over 550 of the donors, high-throughput TCR beta sequencing was used to judge whether each TCR beta V gene segment behaved as functional or pseudogenic. Donor age, sex, ethnicity and CMV serostatus were collected together with the repertoire data. Genome-wide SNP genotypes for about 60% of the roughly 700 donors were used in a later genetic analysis, which treated that subset as a discovery cohort. All discovery cohort repertoires had been generated on a single sequencing platform. Both class I and class II loci were covered by HLA typing, at four-digit resolution. Typing coverage varied by locus: 629-630 donors for A, B, C, DRB1 and DQB1; 500 to 550 for DQA1; nearly 610 for DPA1; approximately 470 for DPB1. Four to six DR-DQ haplotypes were handled as single units for association and clustering because linkage in the cohort was strong. On average, around 240,000 unique TCR beta nucleotide sequences were sequenced per donor among 398 genotyped donors of the cohort, with 15% to 20% of those sequences being non-productive. What the research found in general, with its limitations: The sequencing pipeline was judged likely to have produced a cluster of highly shared sequence variants as a technical artifact. Presence/absence analyses assumed roughly uniform sequencing depth across donors, an assumption that may not hold. Cytomegalovirus status was reported to be diagnosed by the classifier with high specificity and sensitivity in both the original and validation cohorts. The authors suggested that the approach could potentially be generalized to other disease states and immunological phenotypes. The cohort was sequenced for TCR beta chains only, and without alpha or paired-chain data the features that could be detected were limited. Three of the identified cytomegalovirus-associated TCR beta chains were confirmed in vitro to be specific for cytomegalovirus antigens. In a later genetic analysis, fewer N-insertions in productive TCRs were reported among donors in an Asian-associated ancestry cluster than the roughly 700-donor mean. When HLA alleles, especially DR and DQ, strongly co-occurred, TCR associations were difficult to assign to individual alleles. Several of the top co-occurrence clusters appeared to be linked to parvovirus B19, influenza, CMV and Epstein-Barr virus, according to a later analysis. The study listed 150 to 200 TCR beta chains as associated with cytomegalovirus. CMV serostatus was the only immune exposure information available for the cohort. In a later analysis, the rate of TCR association differed among HLA loci, with DRB1 alleles having the most associated TCRs and HLA-C alleles having the fewest. Because counts were too low, about 17 rarely observed V segments, including chromosome 9 orphons, were excluded from the earlier analysis of 500 to 700 of the donors. A further reported finding was that TCR beta sequences accurately predicted the HLA-A and HLA-B alleles for most subjects in the first cohort. The 87-base-pair reads could not distinguish some IMGT-functional V segments, including TRBV6-2 and TRBV6-3, so those segments were excluded. While some public TCRs were present in many individuals, most TCR sequences turned up only very rarely across donors. Specific HLA alleles were associated with some 15,000 TCR beta sequences at a false discovery rate of 0.05 in a later analysis. A later genetic analysis associated a missense DCLRE1C variant with V-gene and J-gene trimming of TCR beta chains, and an independent cohort replicated the association. Linkage disequilibrium might explain the correlated functional status among segregating V segments, but an unknown experimental factor could not be ruled out. An earlier analysis of approximately 600 of the donors showed that most TCR beta V segments appeared in productive rearrangements either about 90% or about 30% of the time, which broadly matched IMGT annotations. Because some donors lacked HLA typing at each locus, the association tests relied only on the typed subset. A later analysis found that HLA-associated TCR beta chains were more clonally expanded and had lower generation probabilities than equally common non-associated chains. Most CMV-associated TCR beta chains appeared to be HLA-restricted in a later analysis, and the HLA associations seemed to be driven largely by CMV exposure.

Reading from cysteine to phenylalanine, the CDR3 counts 13 amino acids. Just CDR3 DNA is preserved here, 39 bases in frame from base 1. Reading the germline V gene gives CDR1 SGHRS and CDR2 YFSETQ. Trimming takes 7 bases from V and 4 bases from J, and the germline ends sit 12 bases apart. The method behind the library was the immunoSEQ multiplex PCR assay. For the multiplex PCR, a mixture combining 60 forward primers for TCR Vbeta segments and 13 reverse primers for TCR Jbeta segments was used. Amplification of the CDR3 region of rearranged TCR beta genes was performed with a multiplex PCR assay on genomic DNA. On the Illumina HiSeq System, the amplified TCR beta libraries were sequenced as 87-base-pair reads. In the original analysis: Across the 700 or so repertoires, a later analysis counted about 81 million unique TCR beta chains, 9 million to 14 million of which were shared by at least two donors. A nearest-neighbor algorithm error-corrected the raw reads and collapsed the reads into unique sequences, merging closely related sequences to remove PCR and sequencing errors. V, D and J gene segments were assigned by aligning CDR3 sequences to IMGT reference sequences. Each retained sequence needed at least a six-nucleotide match to both a V gene segment and a J gene segment. Rearrangements were classified as productive when the CDR3 lacked stop codons and remained in frame with V and J, and all other rearrangements were classified as non-productive. Following IMGT convention, CDR3 was defined as the stretch from the second conserved V-encoded cysteine to the conserved J-encoded phenylalanine. In an earlier analysis of roughly 610 of the donors, sequences lacking an unambiguous match to a single V gene segment were excluded. An earlier analysis of approximately 590 of the donors classified V segments as functional when productive rearrangements were above 56.7% and as segregating when the standard deviation between donors was above 5%. A statistical classification framework was built for diagnosing cytomegalovirus status from the catalog of TCR beta chain sequences. In a later analysis, TCR nucleotide sequences were compared against IMGT/GENE-DB human TR gene sequences so that V and J genes could be assigned. Using the TCRdist pipeline, a later analysis assigned CDR3 sequences along with most-parsimonious VDJ recombination scenarios. A later analysis defined each TCR beta chain by its CDR3 amino acid sequence plus V-gene family, and excluded reads lacking a unique V-gene family. As a way to deal with suspected cross-contamination and a sequencing artifact, a later analysis dropped 450 to 600 nucleotide sequences that were highly shared and had low generation probability. In a later analysis, a clonal expansion index was calculated for each public chain from normalized within-repertoire ranks of inferred template counts. In a later analysis, generation probabilities were computed with a VDJ recombination model fitted to out-of-frame rearrangements, and the resulting probabilities were checked against IGoR. A later analysis scored TCR-TCR, TCR-HLA and TCR-CMV co-occurrence with hypergeometric tests, applying a repertoire-size bias correction to TCR pairs. A later analysis estimated false discovery rates by permuting HLA or CMV assignments 20 times. In a later analysis, co-occurring TCRs were grouped using DBSCAN, with TCRdist sequence similarity added in when clustering inside HLA-allele-positive subsets. Repertoires with fewer than 30,000 or more than 120,000 public chains were left out of co-occurrence clustering, as were about five repertoires with anomalous nucleotide sharing. The source is immuneACCESS, and TCRdb retained only in-frame sequences with V and J called. Part of the clones is not carried over; for the studies checked, unresolved V genes explain less than half of this, and the remainder is unexplained. V, J and clone size are those of that table, while D and trimming were read from the DNA. The sample table records about 89,000 clones; 60% to 70% of these occur just once. The leading ten clones occupy roughly 6.7% of the sample.

The cohort consisted of 666 healthy bone marrow donors. All cohort members were sampled while nominally healthy, although unrecorded immune exposures were likely present. The donor was CMV seronegative and belonged to the group of around 350 seronegative cohort members. A peripheral blood sample was collected from each donor, and TCR beta sequencing was performed on peripheral blood mononuclear cells. Genomic DNA extraction from the blood cell samples was performed with the Qiagen DNeasy Blood Extraction Kit. The sequence was collected from a woman between 25 and 40 years old in good health and CMV-seronegative. Sequenced sample: PBMCs. The rearranged chain carries TRBV5-1 and TRBJ2-1; the D gene is perhaps TRBD2, from 6 matching bases. Read as DNA, the sequence is TGCGCCAGCTCGGGCGGGGTATACAATGAGCAGTTCTTC. The translation is CASSGGVYNEQFF.